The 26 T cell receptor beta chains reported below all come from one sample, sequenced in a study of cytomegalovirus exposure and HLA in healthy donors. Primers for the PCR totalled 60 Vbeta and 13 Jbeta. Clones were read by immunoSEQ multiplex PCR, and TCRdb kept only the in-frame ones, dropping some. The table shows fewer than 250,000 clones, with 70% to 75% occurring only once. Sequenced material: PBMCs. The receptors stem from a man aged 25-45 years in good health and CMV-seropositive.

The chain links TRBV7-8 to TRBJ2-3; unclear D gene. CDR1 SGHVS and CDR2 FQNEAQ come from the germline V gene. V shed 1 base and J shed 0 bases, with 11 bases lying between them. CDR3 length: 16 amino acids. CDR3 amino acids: CASSLGAFFSTDTQYF. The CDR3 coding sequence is TGTGCCAGCAGCTTAGGCGCTTTCTTTAGCACAGATACGCAGTATTTT.

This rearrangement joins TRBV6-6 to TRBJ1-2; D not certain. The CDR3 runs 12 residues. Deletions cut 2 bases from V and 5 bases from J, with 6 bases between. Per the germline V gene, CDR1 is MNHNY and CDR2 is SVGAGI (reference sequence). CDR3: CASSYPQYGYTF. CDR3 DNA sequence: TGTGCCAGCAGTTACCCGCAGTATGGCTACACCTTC.

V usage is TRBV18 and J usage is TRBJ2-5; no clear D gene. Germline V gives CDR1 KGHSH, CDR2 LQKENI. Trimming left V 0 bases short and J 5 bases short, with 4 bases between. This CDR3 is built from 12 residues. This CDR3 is CASSPPRETQYF. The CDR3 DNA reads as TGTGCCAGCTCACCACCGAGGGAGACCCAGTACTTC. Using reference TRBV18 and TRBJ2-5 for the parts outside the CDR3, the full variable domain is NAGVMQNPRHLVRRRGQEARLRCSPMKGHSHVYWYRQLPEEGLKFMVYLQKENIIDESGMPKERFSAEFPKEGPSILRIQQVVRGDSAAYFCASSPPRETQYFGPGTRLLVL.

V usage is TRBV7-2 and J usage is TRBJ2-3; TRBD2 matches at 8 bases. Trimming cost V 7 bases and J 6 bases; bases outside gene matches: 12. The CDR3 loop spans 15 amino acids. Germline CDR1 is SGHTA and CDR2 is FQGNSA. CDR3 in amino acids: CASNLGSGRFDTQYF. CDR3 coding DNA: TGTGCCAGCAACCTGGGGAGCGGGAGATTTGATACGCAGTATTTT.

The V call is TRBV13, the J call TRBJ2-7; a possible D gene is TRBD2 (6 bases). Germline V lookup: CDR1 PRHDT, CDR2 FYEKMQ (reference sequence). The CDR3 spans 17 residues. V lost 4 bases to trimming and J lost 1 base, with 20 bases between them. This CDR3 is CASSSQDLARPSYEQYF. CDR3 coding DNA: TGTGCCAGCAGCTCCCAAGATCTAGCGCGACCATCCTACGAGCAGTACTTC.

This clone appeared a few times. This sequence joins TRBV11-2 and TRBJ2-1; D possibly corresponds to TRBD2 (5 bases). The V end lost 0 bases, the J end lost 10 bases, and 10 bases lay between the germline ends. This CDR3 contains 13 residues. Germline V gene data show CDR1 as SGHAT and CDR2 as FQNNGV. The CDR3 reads CASSLELRGEQFF. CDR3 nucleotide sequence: TGTGCCAGCAGCTTAGAATTAAGAGGGGAGCAGTTCTTC.

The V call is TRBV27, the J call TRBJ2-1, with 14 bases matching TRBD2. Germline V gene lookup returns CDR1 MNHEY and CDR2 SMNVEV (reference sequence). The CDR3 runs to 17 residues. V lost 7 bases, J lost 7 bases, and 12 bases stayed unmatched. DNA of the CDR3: TGTGCCAGCACCCCGACTAGCGGGAGGGCCTTTAATAATGAGCAGTTCTTC. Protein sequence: CASTPTSGRAFNNEQFF.

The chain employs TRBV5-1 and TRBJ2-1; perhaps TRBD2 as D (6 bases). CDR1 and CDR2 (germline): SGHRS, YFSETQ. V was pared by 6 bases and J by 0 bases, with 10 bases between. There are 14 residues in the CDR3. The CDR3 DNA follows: TGCGCCAGCACGGTCGGGAGCTCCTACAATGAGCAGTTCTTC. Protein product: CASTVGSSYNEQFF. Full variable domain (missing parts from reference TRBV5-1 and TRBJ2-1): KAGVTQTPRYLIKTRGQQVTLSCSPISGHRSVSWYQQTPGQGLQFLFEYFSETQRNKGNFPGRFSGRQFSNSRSEMNVSTLELGDSALYLCASTVGSSYNEQFFGPGTRLTVL.

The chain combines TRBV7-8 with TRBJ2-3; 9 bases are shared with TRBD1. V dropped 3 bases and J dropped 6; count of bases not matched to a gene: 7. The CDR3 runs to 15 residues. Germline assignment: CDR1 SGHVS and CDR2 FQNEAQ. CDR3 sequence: CASSFYTGGRDTQYF. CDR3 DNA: TGTGCCAGCAGCTTTTACACAGGGGGCCGGGATACGCAGTATTTT.

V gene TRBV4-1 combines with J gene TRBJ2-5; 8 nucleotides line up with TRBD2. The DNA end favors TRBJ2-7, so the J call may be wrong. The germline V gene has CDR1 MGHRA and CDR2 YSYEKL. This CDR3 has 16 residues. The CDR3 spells CASSQEVTSGGYEQYF. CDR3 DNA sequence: TGCGCCAGCAGCCAGGAGGTAACTAGCGGAGGCTACGAGCAGTACTTC.

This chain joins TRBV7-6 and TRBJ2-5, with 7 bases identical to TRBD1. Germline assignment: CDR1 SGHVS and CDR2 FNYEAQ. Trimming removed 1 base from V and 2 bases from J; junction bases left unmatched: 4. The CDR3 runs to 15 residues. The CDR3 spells CASSLESGQQETQYF. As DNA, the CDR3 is TGTGCCAGCAGCTTAGAATCGGGACAGCAAGAGACCCAGTACTTC.

CDR3 loop: CASSDPGTRADTQYF. As DNA, the CDR3 is TGTGCCAGCAGCGACCCGGGGACAAGGGCAGATACGCAGTATTTT. V is TRBV28 and J is TRBJ2-3; tentative D call: TRBD1 (6 bases). This CDR3 is 15 amino acids long. Trimming cost V 6 bases and J 4 bases, with 17 bases left between them. The germline V gene has CDR1 MDHEN and CDR2 SYDVKM. The whole variable domain, filled in from reference TRBV28 and TRBJ2-3, reads DVKVTQSSRYLVKRTGEKVFLECVQDMDHENMFWYRQDPGLGLRLIYFSYDVKMKEKGDIPEGYSVSREKKERFSLILESASTNQTSMYLCASSDPGTRADTQYFGPGTRLTVL.

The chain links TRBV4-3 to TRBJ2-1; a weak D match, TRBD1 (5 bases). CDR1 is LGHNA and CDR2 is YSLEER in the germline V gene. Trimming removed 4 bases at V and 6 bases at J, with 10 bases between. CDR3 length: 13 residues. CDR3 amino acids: CASSPQGGNEQFF. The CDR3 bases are TGCGCCAGCAGCCCCCAGGGTGGCAATGAGCAGTTCTTC.

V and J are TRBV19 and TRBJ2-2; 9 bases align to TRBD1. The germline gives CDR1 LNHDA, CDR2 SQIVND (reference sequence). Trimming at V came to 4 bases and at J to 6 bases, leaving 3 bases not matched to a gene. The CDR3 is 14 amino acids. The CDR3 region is CASSRTGDSGELFF. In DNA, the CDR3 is TGTGCCAGTAGTAGGACAGGGGACTCCGGGGAGCTGTTTTTT.

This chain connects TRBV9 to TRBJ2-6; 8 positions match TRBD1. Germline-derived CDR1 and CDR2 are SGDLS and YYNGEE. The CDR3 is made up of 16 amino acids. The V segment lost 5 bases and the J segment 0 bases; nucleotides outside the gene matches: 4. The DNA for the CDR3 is TGTGCCAGCAGGACAGGGGCTCTCTCTGGGGCCAACGTCCTGACTTTC. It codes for CASRTGALSGANVLTF.

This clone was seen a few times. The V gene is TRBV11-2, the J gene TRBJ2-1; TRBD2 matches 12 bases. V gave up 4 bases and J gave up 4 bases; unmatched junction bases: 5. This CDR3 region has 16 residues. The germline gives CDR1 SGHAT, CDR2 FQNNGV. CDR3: CASSSLAGGGYNEQFF. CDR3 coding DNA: TGTGCCAGCAGCTCCCTAGCGGGAGGGGGATACAATGAGCAGTTCTTC.

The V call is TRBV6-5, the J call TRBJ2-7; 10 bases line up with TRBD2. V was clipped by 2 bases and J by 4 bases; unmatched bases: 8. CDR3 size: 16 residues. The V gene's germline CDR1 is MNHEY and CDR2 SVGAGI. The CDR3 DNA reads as TGTGCCAGCAGTTACACGCGTGCTAGCGGGGGTTACGAGCAGTACTTC. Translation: CASSYTRASGGYEQYF.

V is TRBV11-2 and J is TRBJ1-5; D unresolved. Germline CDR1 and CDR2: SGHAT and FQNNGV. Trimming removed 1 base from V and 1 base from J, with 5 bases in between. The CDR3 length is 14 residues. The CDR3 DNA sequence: TGTGCCAGCAGCTTAGGTAGAAGCAATCAGCCCCAGCATTTT. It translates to CASSLGRSNQPQHF. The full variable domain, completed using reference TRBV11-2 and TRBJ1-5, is EAGVAQSPRYKIIEKRQSVAFWCNPISGHATLYWYQQILGQGPKLLIQFQNNGVVDDSQLPKDRFSAERLKGVDSTLKIQPAKLEDSAVYLCASSLGRSNQPQHFGDGTRLSIL.

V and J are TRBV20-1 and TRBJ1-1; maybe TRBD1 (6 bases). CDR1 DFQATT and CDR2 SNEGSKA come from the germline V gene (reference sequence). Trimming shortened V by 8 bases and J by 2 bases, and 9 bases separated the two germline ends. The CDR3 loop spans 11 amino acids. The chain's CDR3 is CSTDRNTEAFF. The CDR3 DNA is TGCAGTACGGACAGAAACACTGAAGCTTTCTTT.

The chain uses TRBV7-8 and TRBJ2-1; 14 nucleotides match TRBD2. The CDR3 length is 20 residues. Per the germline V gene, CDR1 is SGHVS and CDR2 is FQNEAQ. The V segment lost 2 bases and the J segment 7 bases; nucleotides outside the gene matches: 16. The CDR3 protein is CASSLRGTSGSGNAWNEQFF. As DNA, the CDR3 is TGTGCCAGCAGCTTACGGGGGACTAGCGGGAGTGGTAACGCATGGAATGAGCAGTTCTTC.

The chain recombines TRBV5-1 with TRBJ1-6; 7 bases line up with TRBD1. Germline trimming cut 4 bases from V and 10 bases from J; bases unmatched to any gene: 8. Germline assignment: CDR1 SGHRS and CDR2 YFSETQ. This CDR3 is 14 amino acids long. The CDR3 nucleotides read TGCGCCAGCAGCCAAAACAGGGGATCGTCACCCCTCCACTTT. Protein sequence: CASSQNRGSSPLHF.

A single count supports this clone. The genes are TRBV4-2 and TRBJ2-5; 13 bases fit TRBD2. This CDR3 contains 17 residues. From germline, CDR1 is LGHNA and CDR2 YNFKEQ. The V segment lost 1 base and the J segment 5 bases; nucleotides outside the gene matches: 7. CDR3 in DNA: TGTGCCAGCAGCCAAGCGGGGGCACTAGCGGGGGGGGAGACCCAGTACTTC. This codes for CASSQAGALAGGETQYF.

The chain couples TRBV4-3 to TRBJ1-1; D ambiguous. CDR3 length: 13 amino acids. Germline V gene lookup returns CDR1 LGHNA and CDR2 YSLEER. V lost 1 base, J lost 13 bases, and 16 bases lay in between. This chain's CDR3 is CASSQGSLTPGFF. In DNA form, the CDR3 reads TGCGCCAGCAGCCAAGGGTCCCTGACGCCGGGTTTCTTT.

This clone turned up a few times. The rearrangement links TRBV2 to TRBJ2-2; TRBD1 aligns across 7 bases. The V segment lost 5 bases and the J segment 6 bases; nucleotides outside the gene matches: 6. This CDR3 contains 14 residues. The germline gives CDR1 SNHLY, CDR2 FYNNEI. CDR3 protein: CASSRQGDAGELFF. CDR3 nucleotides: TGTGCCAGCAGTCGACAGGGCGACGCCGGGGAGCTGTTTTTT.

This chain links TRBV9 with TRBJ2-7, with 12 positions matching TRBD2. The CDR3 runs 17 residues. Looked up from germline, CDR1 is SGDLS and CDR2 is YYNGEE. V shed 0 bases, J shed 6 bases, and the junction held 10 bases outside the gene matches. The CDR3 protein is CASSVEASGRAFTEQYF. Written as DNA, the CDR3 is TGTGCCAGCAGCGTAGAGGCTAGCGGGAGGGCCTTTACCGAGCAGTACTTC.

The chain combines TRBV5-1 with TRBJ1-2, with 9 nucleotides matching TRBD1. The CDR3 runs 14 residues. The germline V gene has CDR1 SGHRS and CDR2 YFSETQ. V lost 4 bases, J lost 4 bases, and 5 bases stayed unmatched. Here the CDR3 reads CASSTDRGIYGYTF. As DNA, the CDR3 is TGCGCCAGCAGCACCGACAGGGGGATCTATGGCTACACCTTC.